Described below is a single T cell receptor (beta chain) sequence and its context. Its specificity is unknown. Time point defined: newly diagnosed GD, antithyroid drugs for less than 3 months. Extracted RNA from PBMCs served as the source of the TCR library. Investigators prepared the TCR beta libraries by applying iRepertoire HTBI primers and Arm-PCR of CDR3 regions. In TCRdb, the multiplex PCR reads were re-called with MiXCR into one record per CDR3 protein. The sample carries around 500,000 distinct CDR3 sequences, roughly 16% recorded once. The data are from a study of regulatory T cells in long-lasting Graves disease. Study-level results: Among persistent patients, a larger number of public clonotypes were shared (approximately 2,900) than among newly diagnosed patients (about 950). The study found lower TCR diversity in persistent Graves' patients than in newly diagnosed ones.

V was clipped by 0 bases and J by 12 bases; unmatched bases: 6. Germline V gives CDR1 SGHVS, CDR2 FQNEAQ. The CDR3 contains 13 residues. These data also formed part of another study, on T cells in Graves' hyperthyroidism and ophthalmopathy. This second study notes: Blood also held most thyroid clonotypes expanded beyond 0.001.

This chain uses TRBV7-8 with TRBJ2-7, with 9 bases aligning to TRBD1. This sample comprised peripheral blood mononuclear cells (PBMCs), obtained at new diagnosis, from a patient treated with antithyroid drugs. The sequence derives from a woman in her forties or fifties with Graves disease. Here the CDR3 reads CASSLAGTGFAYF. In DNA, the CDR3 is TGTGCCAGCAGCTTAGCGGGGACAGGGTTTGCGTACTTC.